This is a list of T cell receptor beta chains from one sample in a study of OX40 agonist ivuxolimab in advanced cancers. Sequencing was performed with immunoSEQ multiplex PCR; in TCRdb, only in-frame clones are kept and a portion is missing. The sample includes almost 85,000 clones, more than 70% of them seen just once. The sequencing used CD4+ or CD8+ T cells sorted from blood, collected in a trial of the OX40 agonist ivuxolimab. These receptors originate from an adult with an advanced solid tumor such as melanoma, head and neck, liver or kidney cancer. CDR3s include the opening cysteine and the closing phenylalanine or tryptophan. D genes are given only for firm matches. Clone size is not always given. Where it is, it says once, few, many or a class for expanded clones.

abundance,v_gene,j_gene,d_gene,CDR3aa,CDR3nt
once,TRBV6-5,TRBJ1-2,TRBD1,CASSGQGAVGGYTF,TGTGCCAGCAGTGGACAGGGGGCAGTGGGCGGCTACACCTTC
.,TRBV9,TRBJ1-6,.,CASSVGRDSPLHF,TGTGCCAGCAGCGTAGGAAGGGATTCACCCCTCCACTTT
.,TRBV5-1,TRBJ2-2,.,CASSLESGANTGELFF,TGCGCCAGCAGCTTGGAGTCCGGGGCGAACACCGGGGAGCTGTTTTTT
.,TRBV6-5,TRBJ2-3,.,CASSLTVLDTQYF,TGTGCCAGCAGTCTTACGGTGCTAGATACGCAGTATTTT
.,TRBV6-1,TRBJ1-2,.,CASSRQPQDYGYTF,TGTGCCAGCAGTCGACAGCCCCAGGACTATGGCTACACCTTC
.,TRBV9,TRBJ1-3,.,CASSAAGSGNTIYF,TGTGCCAGCAGCGCCGCGGGAAGCGGAAACACCATATATTTT
.,TRBV29-1,TRBJ2-2,TRBD1,CSGTGWDTGELFF,TGCAGCGGGACAGGGTGGGACACCGGGGAGCTGTTTTTT
.,TRBV19,TRBJ2-6,.,CASRTETGANVLTF,TGTGCCAGTCGGACGGAAACTGGGGCCAACGTCCTGACTTTC
.,TRBV18,TRBJ1-2,TRBD1,CASSGLTGGIGNGYTF,TGTGCCAGCTCAGGGCTCACAGGGGGAATTGGGAATGGCTACACCTTC
.,TRBV11-3,TRBJ1-1,.,CASSLDTNTEAFF,TGTGCCAGCAGCTTAGACACCAACACTGAAGCTTTCTTT
.,TRBV19,TRBJ2-7,TRBD1,CASSTTGTAYEQYF,TGTGCCAGTAGTACGACCGGGACAGCCTACGAGCAGTACTTC
once,TRBV18,TRBJ1-5,.,CASSRGFDQPQHF,TGTGCCAGCTCGAGGGGTTTTGATCAGCCCCAGCATTTT
.,TRBV11-3,TRBJ2-7,TRBD2,CASSLSSGTSYEQYF,TGTGCCAGCAGCTTATCTAGCGGGACCTCCTACGAGCAGTACTTC
.,TRBV5-6,TRBJ1-1,.,CASSLASGQTEAFF,TGTGCCAGCAGCTTGGCTTCGGGTCAAACTGAAGCTTTCTTT
.,TRBV27,TRBJ1-5,.,CASSSRDGRQPQHF,TGTGCCAGCAGTTCTCGGGACGGTCGGCAGCCCCAGCATTTT
.,TRBV6-6,TRBJ1-3,.,CASFRGSSGNTIYF,TGTGCCAGCTTCCGAGGGAGCTCTGGAAACACCATATATTTT
.,TRBV9,TRBJ1-2,.,CASSGGRYTF,TGTGCCAGCTCCGGGGGGAGGTACACCTTC
once,TRBV19,TRBJ1-1,.,CASVFPGRSAEAFF,TGTGCCAGTGTTTTTCCCGGGAGGAGCGCTGAAGCTTTCTTT
.,TRBV19,TRBJ1-3,TRBD1,CASRPGTGGNTIYF,TGTGCCAGTAGACCTGGGACAGGAGGAAACACCATATATTTT
.,TRBV5-1,TRBJ1-2,.,CASHVGPGLGGYTF,TGCGCCAGCCACGTCGGTCCGGGGCTGGGTGGCTACACCTTC
.,TRBV2,TRBJ1-5,.,CASSGQSNQPQHF,TGTGCCAGCAGTGGACAGTCCAATCAGCCCCAGCATTTT
.,TRBV7-8,TRBJ2-7,.,CASSLGGPSYEQYF,TGTGCCAGCAGCTTAGGAGGACCTTCCTACGAGCAGTACTTC
.,TRBV7-3,TRBJ1-1,.,CASSLNPPGPNTEAFF,TGTGCCAGCAGCTTAAACCCCCCAGGGCCGAACACTGAAGCTTTCTTT
.,TRBV6-1,TRBJ2-7,TRBD1,CASSPPRQGAVEQYF,TGTGCCAGCAGTCCACCTAGACAGGGGGCTGTCGAGCAGTACTTC
.,TRBV7-5,TRBJ2-1,.,CARSRGLWGANEQFF,TGTGCCAGAAGCAGGGGACTCTGGGGCGCCAATGAGCAGTTCTTC
.,TRBV7-2,TRBJ2-2,TRBD2,CASSPGLAYTRSDTGELFF,TGTGCCAGCAGCCCTGGACTAGCCTACACCCGCTCGGACACCGGGGAGCTGTTTTTT
.,TRBV19,TRBJ2-2,.,CASSIFGHTGELFF,TGTGCCAGTAGTATTTTCGGTCACACCGGGGAGCTGTTTTTT
.,TRBV27,TRBJ1-2,.,CASSFRGGLRGYTF,TGTGCCAGCAGTTTCCGTGGAGGATTACGTGGCTACACCTTC
.,TRBV5-1,TRBJ2-1,.,CASSLESGWGNEQFF,TGCGCCAGCAGCTTGGAGTCAGGTTGGGGCAATGAGCAGTTCTTC
.,TRBV5-5,TRBJ1-5,.,CASSPKGSNQPQHF,TGTGCCAGCAGCCCGAAGGGTAGCAATCAGCCCCAGCATTTT
.,TRBV6-1,TRBJ2-2,.,CASSEARVRAGELFF,TGTGCCAGCAGTGAAGCGCGGGTTCGGGCCGGGGAGCTGTTTTTT
few,TRBV7-6,TRBJ2-1,TRBD2,CASTVSGGASYNEQFF,TGTGCCAGCACCGTTAGCGGGGGGGCCTCGTACAATGAGCAGTTCTTC
.,TRBV27,TRBJ1-1,TRBD1,CASRDRGLSREAFF,TGTGCCAGTCGGGACAGGGGGCTATCAAGGGAAGCTTTCTTT
.,TRBV19,TRBJ2-5,.,CASSITSGVQETQYF,TGTGCCAGTAGTATCACGTCAGGGGTCCAAGAGACCCAGTACTTC
.,TRBV7-9,TRBJ1-6,TRBD1,CASSQSTGVYNSPLHF,TGTGCCAGCAGCCAATCGACAGGGGTATATAATTCACCCCTCCACTTT
once,TRBV19,TRBJ1-4,.,CASSIDSVMEPNEKLFF,TGTGCCAGTAGTATAGATTCCGTCATGGAGCCTAATGAAAAACTGTTTTTT
.,TRBV6-5,TRBJ1-6,.,CASSYSSGPDNSPLHF,TGTGCCAGCAGTTACTCTTCCGGGCCTGATAATTCACCCCTCCACTTT
once,TRBV9,TRBJ2-7,.,CASSVWGPYEQYF,TGTGCCAGCAGCGTTTGGGGACCCTACGAGCAGTACTTC
.,TRBV19,TRBJ2-1,TRBD2,CASSMLLAGGPDEQFF,TGTGCCAGTAGTATGCTTCTAGCGGGGGGGCCGGATGAGCAGTTCTTC
.,TRBV2,TRBJ2-7,.,CASRADSVGEQYF,TGTGCCAGCAGAGCTGACTCGGTGGGCGAGCAGTACTTC
.,TRBV27,TRBJ1-1,.,CASSSGGRGVNTEAFF,TGTGCCAGCAGTTCCGGGGGGCGCGGGGTGAACACTGAAGCTTTCTTT
.,TRBV23-1,TRBJ1-6,.,CASSPAGGRRGIRPLHF,TGCGCCAGCAGTCCTGCTGGGGGCAGGAGAGGGATCAGGCCCCTCCACTTT
.,TRBV11-2,TRBJ1-4,.,CASSSGPPGAKLFF,TGTGCCAGCAGCTCGGGACCTCCGGGAGCAAAACTGTTTTTT
.,TRBV6-1,TRBJ1-2,.,CASNRQANGYTF,TGTGCCAGCAATCGACAGGCGAATGGCTACACCTTC
.,TRBV2,TRBJ2-1,.,CARRRIGNEQFF,TGTGCCAGAAGGAGGATCGGCAATGAGCAGTTCTTC
once,TRBV15,TRBJ1-4,.,CATSRERAEKLFF,TGTGCCACCAGCAGAGAAAGGGCGGAAAAACTGTTTTTT
.,TRBV5-5,TRBJ2-7,.,CASSNTSLLEYSSYEQYF,TGTGCCAGCAGTAACACCTCTCTACTAGAATACAGCTCCTACGAGCAGTACTTC
.,TRBV30,TRBJ2-2,.,CAWSRSANTGELFF,TGTGCCTGGAGCCGGTCGGCGAACACCGGGGAGCTGTTTTTT
.,TRBV2,TRBJ2-3,.,CASTVGGTDTQYF,TGTGCCAGCACCGTGGGGGGCACAGATACGCAGTATTTT
.,TRBV5-1,TRBJ1-3,.,CASSSGHQISGNTIYF,TGCGCCAGCAGCTCCGGACACCAGATCTCTGGAAACACCATATATTTT
.,TRBV19,TRBJ2-5,TRBD2,CASSIYSAGGKQETQYF,TGTGCCAGTAGTATTTATTCGGCGGGAGGGAAACAAGAGACCCAGTACTTC
few,TRBV19,TRBJ2-7,.,CASSTTLGTYEQYF,TGTGCCAGTAGTACGACCTTGGGGACCTACGAGCAGTACTTC
once,TRBV7-6,TRBJ2-1,TRBD2,CASSPGTSVNEQFF,TGTGCCAGCAGCCCAGGGACTAGCGTAAATGAGCAGTTCTTC
.,TRBV7-9,TRBJ2-3,TRBD1,CASSLGDRLTDTQYF,TGTGCCAGCAGCTTAGGGGACAGGCTGACAGATACGCAGTATTTT
.,TRBV7-9,TRBJ2-1,.,CASSPWGEGGKNEQFF,TGTGCCAGCAGCCCCTGGGGAGAGGGGGGAAAGAATGAGCAGTTCTTC
.,TRBV30,TRBJ1-2,.,CAWSVGRNYGYTF,TGTGCCTGGAGTGTCGGGCGGAACTATGGCTACACCTTC
.,TRBV30,TRBJ1-6,TRBD1,CAWTAGQVNSPLHF,TGTGCCTGGACAGCGGGACAGGTTAATTCACCCCTCCACTTT
.,TRBV9,TRBJ2-6,TRBD1,CASSPSGQGTGANVLTF,TGTGCCAGCAGCCCTTCGGGACAGGGTACTGGGGCCAACGTCCTGACTTTC
.,TRBV7-9,TRBJ2-2,TRBD2,CASSSPGGSGELFF,TGTGCCAGCAGCTCCCCGGGGGGGTCCGGGGAGCTGTTTTTT
few,TRBV2,TRBJ1-1,.,CASMGMDTEAFF,TGTGCCAGCATGGGGATGGACACTGAAGCTTTCTTT